This is a list of T cell receptor beta chains from one sample in a study of T cells in Graves' hyperthyroidism and ophthalmopathy. TCRdb reprocessed the multiplex PCR reads with MiXCR, giving one entry per CDR3 protein. The sample contains hundreds of thousands of distinct CDR3 sequences, 14% to 15% of which appear only once. Source material: blood. The receptors derive from a man between 18 and 29 years old with Graves' ophthalmopathy. Both conserved end residues are part of each CDR3. A D gene is named only where the DNA matches it firmly. Part of the rows lack a size; the others show once, few, many or a class for expanded clones.

TRBJ1-1,-,TRBV24-1,-,TGTGCCACCAGTGTCTCCAGGACGGAGAACACTGAAGCTTTCTTT,CATSVSRTENTEAFF
TRBJ2-1,-,TRBV15,many,TGTGCCACCAGCAGAGCTCAATACAATGAGCAGTTCTTC,CATSRAQYNEQFF
TRBJ2-7,-,TRBV2,many,TGTGCCAGCAGCCCAAGACGGATGTACGAGCAGTACTTC,CASSPRRMYEQYF
TRBJ2-7,TRBD1,TRBV4-1,many,TGCGCCAGCAGCCCCTTCGGACAGGGGTCGGGGTACGAGCAGTACTTC,CASSPFGQGSGYEQYF
TRBJ1-1,-,TRBV11-2,many,TGTGCCAGCAGCTCCACGGGGATAGGGGCTTTCTTT,CASSSTGIGAFF
TRBJ2-1,TRBD2,TRBV4-2,many,TGTGCCAGCAGCCAACAGGTTGCTCTTAGCGGGAGGGGGGATGAGCAGTTCTTC,CASSQQVALSGRGDEQFF
TRBJ2-1,TRBD2,TRBV19,-,TGTGCCAGTAGTACACTAAGCGGGGGTTACAATGAGCAGTTCTTC,CASSTLSGGYNEQFF
TRBJ1-2,-,TRBV5-1,many,TGCGCCAGCAGCTTGGATTCCGGGACAAACTATGGCTACACCTTC,CASSLDSGTNYGYTF
TRBJ1-1,-,TRBV6-2/TRBV6-3,many,TGTGCCAGCACGGACAGATACACTGAAGCTTTCTTT,CASTDRYTEAFF
TRBJ1-2,TRBD1,TRBV28,few,TGTGCCAGCAGTTTTTTCGGGACAGCTAACTATGGCTACACCTTC,CASSFFGTANYGYTF
TRBJ2-4,-,TRBV5-8,-,TGTGCCAGCAGCTCCAAGGGAGCCAAAAACATTCAGTACTTC,CASSSKGAKNIQYF
TRBJ1-1,TRBD1,TRBV7-9,many,TGTGCCAGCAGCACTCGACAGGGGAACACTGAAGCTTTCTTT,CASSTRQGNTEAFF
TRBJ2-5,-,TRBV20-1,many,TGCAGTGCTAGCCCAGGGAGTATCCAGTACTTC,CSASPGSIQYF
TRBJ1-1,TRBD1,TRBV24-1,many,TGTGCCACCAGTGATGGGACAGGGGGCTTTAACACTGAAGCTTTCTTT,CATSDGTGGFNTEAFF
TRBJ2-5,TRBD2,TRBV12-3/TRBV12-4,many,TGTGCCAGCAGTTTATTCGGGGGGACAGAGACCCAGTACTTC,CASSLFGGTETQYF
TRBJ2-5,TRBD2,TRBV20-1,many,TGCAGTGCTAACCGAGCGGGGGGGAGGGAGACCCAGTACTTC,CSANRAGGRETQYF
TRBJ2-5,-,TRBV30,many,TGTGCCTGGAGTGAGGCTAGCCAAGAGACCCAGTACTTC,CAWSEASQETQYF
TRBJ1-4,-,TRBV24-1,many,TGTGCCACCTCTCCCGGGGGGGGCGTTAATGAAAAACTGTTTTTT,CATSPGGGVNEKLFF
TRBJ1-1,-,TRBV7-9,many,TGTGCCAGCAGCTCGGGACAAGGTACTGAAGCTTTCTTT,CASSSGQGTEAFF
TRBJ1-3,-,TRBV13,many,TGTGCCAGCAGCTTAGGAGGGAAACCAAACGGAAACACCATATATTTT,CASSLGGKPNGNTIYF
TRBJ2-1,TRBD2,TRBV20-1,many,TGCAGTGCAAAGACAGCGGGACTAGCTTACAATGAGCAGTTCTTC,CSAKTAGLAYNEQFF
TRBJ2-1,TRBD2,TRBV27,-,TGTGCCAGCAGTAGACTAGCGGGGGCGAACCCAAACTACAATGAGCAGTTCTTC,CASSRLAGANPNYNEQFF
TRBJ1-2,TRBD1,TRBV9,-,TGTGCCAGCAGCGTAGTAGGGACAGGGGGTGGCGGCTACACCTTC,CASSVVGTGGGGYTF
TRBJ1-5,TRBD1,TRBV3-1,many,TGTGCCAGCAGCCACGGACAGGGGGCGAGTCAGCCCCAGCATTTT,CASSHGQGASQPQHF
TRBJ1-1,-,TRBV29-1,many,TGCAGCGTTGAGGTAACAATAGAAGCTTTCTTT,CSVEVTIEAFF
TRBJ1-2,-,TRBV6-2/TRBV6-3,-,TGTGCCAGCACCCCGGGGGGGGGCGCCAACTACGGCTACACCTTC,CASTPGGGANYGYTF
TRBJ1-3,TRBD1,TRBV19,few,TGTGCCAGTAGTACCGGACAGGATTTCTCTGGAAACACCATATATTTT,CASSTGQDFSGNTIYF
TRBJ1-5,-,TRBV12-3/TRBV12-4,many,TGTGCCAGCAGTTTAGGGGGGGCCTATCAGCCCCAGCATTTT,CASSLGGAYQPQHF
TRBJ2-3,-,TRBV5-1,many,TGCGCCAGCAGGGCTGAAACAGATACGCAGTATTTT,CASRAETDTQYF
TRBJ2-7,-,TRBV5-5,-,TGTGCCAGCAGCTTGTTCCCCCCCCCCGAGCAGTACTTC,CASSLFPPPEQYF
TRBJ2-1,TRBD1,TRBV20-1,-,TGCAGTGCTCCGAAGGCCCGGGACAGGGGTTCAAGGAATGAGCAGTTCTTC,CSAPKARDRGSRNEQFF
TRBJ1-4,-,TRBV20-1,many,TGCAGTGCTAGAGAACCCCCCAGGGAGAGGGGAGAAAAACTGTTTTTT,CSAREPPRERGEKLFF
TRBJ2-3,TRBD2,TRBV29-1,many,TGCAGCGTTGTCGGAGTAGCGGGGGCCCCGAGAGATACGCAGTATTTT,CSVVGVAGAPRDTQYF
TRBJ2-3,TRBD2,TRBV11-2,-,TGTGCCAGCACCCCTAGCGGGGGGGCGGGAGATACGCAGTATTTT,CASTPSGGAGDTQYF
TRBJ2-1,-,TRBV13,many,TGTGCCAGCAGCGATCGGACAGACAATGAGCAGTTCTTC,CASSDRTDNEQFF